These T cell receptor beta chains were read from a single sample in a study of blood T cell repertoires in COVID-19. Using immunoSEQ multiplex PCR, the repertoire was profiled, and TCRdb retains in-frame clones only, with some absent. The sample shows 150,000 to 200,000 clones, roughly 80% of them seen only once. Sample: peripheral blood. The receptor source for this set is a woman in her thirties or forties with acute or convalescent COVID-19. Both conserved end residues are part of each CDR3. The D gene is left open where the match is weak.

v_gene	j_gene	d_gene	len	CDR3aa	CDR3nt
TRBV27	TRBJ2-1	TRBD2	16	CASSPARTSSANEQFF	TGTGCCAGCAGTCCGGCCCGGACTAGTTCCGCCAATGAGCAGTTCTTC
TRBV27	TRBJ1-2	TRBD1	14	CASSSTGTGFGYTF	TGTGCCAGCAGTTCTACCGGGACAGGGTTTGGCTACACCTTC
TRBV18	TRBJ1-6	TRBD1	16	CASSLGQAGGNSPLHF	TGTGCCAGCTCACTTGGACAGGCTGGCGGCAATTCACCCCTCCACTTT
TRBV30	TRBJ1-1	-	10	CAWGRAEAFF	TGTGCCTGGGGTCGCGCTGAAGCTTTCTTT
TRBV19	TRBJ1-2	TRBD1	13	CASSLGGGIGYTF	TGTGCCAGTAGCTTAGGGGGCGGGATTGGCTACACCTTC
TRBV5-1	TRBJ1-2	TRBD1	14	CASSPSQGGYGYTF	TGCGCCAGCAGCCCCTCTCAGGGGGGCTATGGCTACACCTTC
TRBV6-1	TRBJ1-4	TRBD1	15	CASSEGGGAGEKLFF	TGTGCCAGCAGTGAAGGAGGGGGCGCGGGTGAAAAACTGTTTTTT
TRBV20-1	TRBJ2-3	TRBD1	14	CSASYGTGVDTQYF	TGCAGTGCTAGTTACGGGACAGGGGTCGATACGCAGTATTTT
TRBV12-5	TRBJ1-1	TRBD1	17	CASGSIDLQGAGTEAFF	TGTGCTAGTGGTTCAATTGATCTACAGGGGGCCGGCACTGAAGCTTTCTTT
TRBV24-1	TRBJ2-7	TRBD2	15	CATSDFLAGRYEQYF	TGTGCCACCAGTGATTTCCTAGCGGGAAGATACGAGCAGTACTTC
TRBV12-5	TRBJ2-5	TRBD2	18	CASGLVRDGGIKVETQYF	TGTGCTAGTGGTTTGGTACGGGACGGGGGGATTAAGGTGGAGACCCAGTACTTC
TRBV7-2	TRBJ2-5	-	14	CASSLSAYQETQYF	TGTGCCAGCAGCTTAAGCGCGTACCAAGAGACCCAGTACTTC
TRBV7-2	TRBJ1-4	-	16	CASSPGQHATNEKLFF	TGTGCCAGCAGCCCGGGACAACATGCAACTAATGAAAAACTGTTTTTT
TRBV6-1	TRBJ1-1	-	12	CASRREGTEAFF	TGTGCCAGCAGGAGGGAGGGCACTGAAGCTTTCTTT
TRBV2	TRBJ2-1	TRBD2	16	CASSMTSGGAHNEQFF	TGTGCCAGCAGTATGACTAGCGGGGGGGCACACAATGAGCAGTTCTTC